These 17 T cell receptor beta chains were all obtained from the same sample, sequenced in a study of early T cells in non-severe SARS-CoV-2 infection. TCRdb redid the calling of the 5' RACE reads with MiXCR, one entry per CDR3 protein. Of more than 65,000 distinct CDR3 sequences in the sample, approximately 4.5% were seen once. The specimen was whole blood, collected at baseline. These receptor sequences come from an adult who was a healthcare worker with PCR-confirmed SARS-CoV-2 infection or an uninfected control (not recorded which). The donor label of this sample is uncertain.

The J gene is TRBJ2-6, the V gene TRBV27, with 9 bases fitting TRBD1. This CDR3 is built from 17 residues. The trim removed 8 bases at V and 1 base at J, leaving 9 bases unmatched. CDR1 and CDR2 (germline): MNHEY, SMNVEV (reference sequence). This chain's CDR3 is CASGPGQGLSGANVLTF. The CDR3 DNA reads TGTGCCAGCGGACCGGGACAGGGACTGTCTGGGGCCAACGTCCTGACTTTC. Complete variable domain (other parts from reference TRBV27 and TRBJ2-6): EAQVTQNPRYLITVTGKKLTVTCSQNMNHEYMSWYRQDPGLGLRQIYYSMNVEVTDKGDVPEGYKVSRKEKRNFPLILESPSPNQTSLYFCASGPGQGLSGANVLTFGAGSRLTVL.

The V and J genes are TRBV7-2 and TRBJ1-1, with D unresolved. Germline V gene data show CDR1 as SGHTA and CDR2 as FQGNSA. V lost 4 bases to trimming and J lost 6 bases, with 18 bases between them. The CDR3 extends over 15 amino acids. CDR3 region: CASSSGLTGEAEAFF. Here the CDR3 DNA reads TGTGCCAGCAGCTCTGGACTGACCGGTGAAGCTGAAGCTTTCTTT.

Many counts were recorded for this clonotype. The rearrangement links TRBV20-1 to TRBJ2-1; TRBD2 matches at 9 bases. V trimming: 5 bases; J trimming: 1 base; junction bases outside the gene matches: 6. There are 15 residues in the CDR3. CDR1 DFQATT and CDR2 SNEGSKA come from the germline V gene (reference sequence). This CDR3 reads CSAPPAGGSYNEQFF. In DNA form, the CDR3 reads TGCAGTGCTCCCCCAGCGGGGGGATCCTACAATGAGCAGTTCTTC.

This clonotype was observed at least ten times. At one end, the junction sequence differs from germline, possibly due to a read error. This chain connects TRBV7-9 to TRBJ2-5; 8 positions agree with TRBD2. The CDR3 is 15 residues long. The germline V gene has CDR1 SEHNR and CDR2 FQNEAQ (reference sequence). CDR3 sequence reads: CASGLSGGRGETQYF. In nucleotides, the CDR3 is TGTGCCAGCGGCTTAAGCGGGGGAAGGGGAGAGACCCAGTACTTC. The full variable domain, its missing parts supplied by reference TRBV7-9 and TRBJ2-5, is DTGVSQNPRHKITKRGQNVTFRCDPISEHNRLYWYRQTLGQGPEFLTYFQNEAQLEKSRLLSDRFSAERPKGSFSTLEIQRTEQGDSAMYLCASGLSGGRGETQYFGPGTRLLVL.

The gene calls are TRBV19 and TRBJ1-5; D perhaps matches TRBD1 (5 bases). The CDR3 spans 14 residues. The V gene lost 3 bases and the J gene lost 7 bases, with 13 bases spanning the gap. CDR1 and CDR2 from the germline V gene are LNHDA and SQIVND (reference sequence). CDR3 nucleotides: TGTGCCAGTAGTATTGATCAGGGTAGACAGCCCCAGCATTTT. This encodes CASSIDQGRQPQHF.

In its sample, this clonotype was seen many times. The V gene is TRBV20-1, the J gene TRBJ2-3; unclear D gene. Germline values: CDR1 DFQATT, CDR2 SNEGSKA (reference sequence). This CDR3 contains 12 residues. Trimming shortened V by 5 bases and J by 6 bases, and 12 bases separated the two germline ends. The CDR3 region is CSAFRIRDTQYF. CDR3 coding DNA: TGCAGTGCTTTTAGAATTAGGGATACGCAGTATTTT.

This clonotype showed up many times. The rearrangement joins TRBV6-1 to TRBJ2-5; tentatively, D is TRBD1 (6 bases). Germline CDR1 reads MNHNS; CDR2 reads SASEGT. CDR3 length equals 14 residues. V gave up 2 bases and J gave up 5 bases, with 12 bases separating them. CDR3: CASSEHRARETQYF. CDR3 sequence (DNA): TGTGCCAGCAGTGAACACAGGGCGAGGGAGACCCAGTACTTC.

In this sample, this clonotype turned up many times. The chain couples TRBV24-1 to TRBJ1-2; the D gene is possibly TRBD1 (5 bases). The CDR3 length is 14 residues. Trimming stripped 3 bases from V and 6 bases from J, with 13 bases between. Germline CDR1 is KGHDR and CDR2 is SFDVKD. CDR3 sequence (DNA): TGTGCCACCAGTGATACGCCGACAGTCGATGGCTACACCTTC. Protein: CATSDTPTVDGYTF.

Points on this clonotype: At one boundary the junction diverges from the germline segment, which might be a read error. This CDR3 reads CASSRSPGGDTGELFF. DNA for the CDR3: TGTGCTAGCAGTCGAAGTCCTGGGGGTGACACCGGGGAGCTGTTTTTT. This chain uses TRBV7-7 with TRBJ2-2, with D perhaps assigned TRBD1 or TRBD2 (5 bases each). Per the germline V gene, CDR1 is SSHAT and CDR2 is FNYEAQ (reference sequence). The CDR3 loop spans 16 amino acids.

This clonotype was picked up many times. This sequence joins TRBV6-6 and TRBJ1-5; D is unclear. Germline V gene data show CDR1 as MNHNY and CDR2 as SVGAGI (reference sequence). V was cut by 2 bases and J by 10 bases, with 12 bases left in between. The CDR3 consists of 13 residues. The CDR3 reads CASSYGLGAPQHF. The CDR3 coding sequence is TGTGCCAGCAGTTACGGATTAGGTGCCCCCCAGCATTTT.

This clonotype was seen a few times. The chain recombines TRBV6-6 with TRBJ2-7, with D perhaps TRBD2 (6 bases). Germline CDR1 reads MNHNY; CDR2 reads SVGAGI (reference sequence). Trimming left V 5 bases short and J 1 base short, with 18 bases between. This CDR3 is built from 16 residues. The CDR3 DNA reads TGTGCCAGCAGTCAACTACCGCCGACTAGTTCCTACGAGCAGTACTTC. It encodes CASSQLPPTSSYEQYF.

This clonotype has a count of ten or more. This chain joins TRBV6-5 and TRBJ1-2; possible D gene TRBD1, 5 bases. Trimming took 5 bases from V and 0 from J, leaving 7 bases between them. Germline CDR1 and CDR2: MNHEY and SVGAGI. The CDR3 is made up of 13 amino acids. The CDR3 is CASSPGTNYGYTF. The CDR3 DNA reads TGTGCCAGCAGTCCAGGGACTAACTATGGCTACACCTTC.

This clonotype was observed a handful of times. Here the CDR3 DNA reads TGTGCCAGCAGCATACACAGCAGGTACGAGCAGTACTTC. This translates into CASSIHSRYEQYF. The genes are TRBV11-2 and TRBJ2-7; D remains unclear. Germline values: CDR1 SGHAT, CDR2 FQNNGV. V was trimmed by 5 bases and J by 4 bases, leaving 12 bases between them. The CDR3 spans 13 residues. Together with reference TRBV11-2 and TRBJ2-7, the CDR3 gives the full variable domain: EAGVAQSPRYKIIEKRQSVAFWCNPISGHATLYWYQQILGQGPKLLIQFQNNGVVDDSQLPKDRFSAERLKGVDSTLKIQPAKLEDSAVYLCASSIHSRYEQYFGPGTRLTVT.

This clonotype was observed a few times. This chain connects TRBV6-1 to TRBJ1-5; 8 bases agree with TRBD1. J was trimmed by 3 bases and V by 5 bases; bases with no gene match: 6. The CDR3 is made up of 15 amino acids. The germline CDR1 and CDR2 sequences are MNHNS and SASEGT. CDR3 in DNA: TGTGCCAGCAGTACGGACAGGGCAATCAATCAGCCCCAGCATTTT. Translating gives CASSTDRAINQPQHF.

This clonotype has ten or more counts. V is TRBV28 and J is TRBJ2-1; 13 positions match TRBD2. Looked up from germline, CDR1 is MDHEN and CDR2 is SYDVKM. Trimming removed 6 bases from V and 4 bases from J; junction bases left unmatched: 3. CDR3 length: 15 residues. CDR3 region: CASSVLAGGYNEQFF. The CDR3, as DNA: TGTGCCAGCAGCGTACTAGCGGGGGGGTACAATGAGCAGTTCTTC.

This clonotype was recorded at least ten times. A junction boundary mismatches the germline segment, possibly from a read error. This chain uses TRBV7-7 with TRBJ2-5, with D possibly matching TRBD2 (6 bases). The germline gives CDR1 SSHAT, CDR2 FNYEAQ (reference sequence). The CDR3 is 13 residues long. In DNA, the CDR3 is TGTGCTAGCAGCTTTTCAGCGGAGGGGACCCAGTACTTC. Translating gives CASSFSAEGTQYF.

V gene TRBV7-9 combines with J gene TRBJ1-1; TRBD1 agrees at 9 bases. Germline V gives CDR1 SEHNR, CDR2 FQNEAQ (reference sequence). V lost 5 bases, J lost 4 bases, and 5 bases stayed unmatched. This CDR3 has 14 amino acids. DNA of the CDR3: TGTGCCAGCAGCGACAGGGGGTTTGGCACTGAAGCTTTCTTT. Its translation: CASSDRGFGTEAFF.